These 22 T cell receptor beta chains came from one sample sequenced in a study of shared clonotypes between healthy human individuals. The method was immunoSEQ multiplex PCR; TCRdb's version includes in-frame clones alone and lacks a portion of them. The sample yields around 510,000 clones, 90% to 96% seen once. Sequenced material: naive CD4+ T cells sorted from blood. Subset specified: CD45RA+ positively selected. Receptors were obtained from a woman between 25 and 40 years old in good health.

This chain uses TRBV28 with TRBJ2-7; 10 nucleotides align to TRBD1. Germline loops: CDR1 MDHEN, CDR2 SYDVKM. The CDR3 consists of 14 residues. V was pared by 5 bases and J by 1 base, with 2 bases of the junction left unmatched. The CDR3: CASSDRGRSYEQYF. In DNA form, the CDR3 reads TGTGCCAGCAGTGACAGGGGGCGTTCCTACGAGCAGTACTTC.

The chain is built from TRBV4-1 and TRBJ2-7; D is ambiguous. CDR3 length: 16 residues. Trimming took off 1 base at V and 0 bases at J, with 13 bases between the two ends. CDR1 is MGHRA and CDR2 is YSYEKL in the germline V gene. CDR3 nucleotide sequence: TGCGCCAGCAGCCAAGTCTTGGCGGAGAACTCCTACGAGCAGTACTTC. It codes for CASSQVLAENSYEQYF.

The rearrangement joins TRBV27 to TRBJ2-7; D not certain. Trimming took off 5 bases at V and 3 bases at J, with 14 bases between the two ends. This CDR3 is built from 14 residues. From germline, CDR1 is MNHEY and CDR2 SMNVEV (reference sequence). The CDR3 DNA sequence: TGTGCCAGCAGTCTCCGGATCCTTGGCTACGAGCAGTACTTC. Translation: CASSLRILGYEQYF.

CDR3 in amino acids: CASSERGQGGTGELFF. The CDR3 nucleotides read TGCGCCAGCAGTGAGAGGGGACAGGGGGGCACCGGGGAGCTGTTTTTT. This chain connects TRBV10-2 to TRBJ2-2; 11 bases agree with TRBD1. This CDR3 is 16 amino acids long. The V gene's germline CDR1 is WSHSY and CDR2 SAAADI. After removal of 2 bases from V and 4 bases from J, the junction contained 3 bases not matched to a gene.

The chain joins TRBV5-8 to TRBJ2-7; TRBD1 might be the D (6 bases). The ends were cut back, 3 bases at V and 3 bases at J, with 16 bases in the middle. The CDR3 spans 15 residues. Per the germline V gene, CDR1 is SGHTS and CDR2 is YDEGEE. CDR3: CASSSRGPVRYEQYF. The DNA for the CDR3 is TGTGCCAGCAGCTCCAGGGGCCCGGTTCGCTACGAGCAGTACTTC.

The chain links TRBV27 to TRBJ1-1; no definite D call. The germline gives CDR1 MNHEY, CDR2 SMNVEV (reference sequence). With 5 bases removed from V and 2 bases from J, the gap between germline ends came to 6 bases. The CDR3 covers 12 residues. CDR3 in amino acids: CASSAPNTEAFF. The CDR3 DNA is TGTGCCAGCAGTGCGCCTAACACTGAAGCTTTCTTT.

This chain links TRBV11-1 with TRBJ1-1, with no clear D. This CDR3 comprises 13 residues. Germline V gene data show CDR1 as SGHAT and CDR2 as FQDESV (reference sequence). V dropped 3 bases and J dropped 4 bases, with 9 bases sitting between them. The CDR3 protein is CASSFGVVTEAFF. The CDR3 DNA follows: TGTGCCAGCAGCTTTGGGGTTGTCACTGAAGCTTTCTTT. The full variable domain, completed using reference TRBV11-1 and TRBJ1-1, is EAEVAQSPRYKITEKSQAVAFWCDPISGHATLYWYRQILGQGPELLVQFQDESVVDDSQLPKDRFSAERLKGVDSTLKIQPAELGDSAMYLCASSFGVVTEAFFGQGTRLTVV.

The CDR3 DNA follows: TGTGCCAGCAGCCCCCCCCTGGAATCCAGGGGGACCAAAAACATTCAGTACTTC. Protein: CASSPPLESRGTKNIQYF. This sequence joins TRBV14 and TRBJ2-4, with 7 positions matching TRBD1. Looked up from germline, CDR1 is SGHDN and CDR2 is FVKESK. Trimming removed 4 bases from V and 2 bases from J; junction bases left unmatched: 14. The CDR3 is 18 residues long.

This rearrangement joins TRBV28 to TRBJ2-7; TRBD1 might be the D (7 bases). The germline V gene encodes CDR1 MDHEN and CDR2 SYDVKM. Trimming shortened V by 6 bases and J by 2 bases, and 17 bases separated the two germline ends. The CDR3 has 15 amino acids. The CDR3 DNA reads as TGTGCCAGCAGCAACGGGGGTGGGACAGCCTACGAGCAGTACTTC. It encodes CASSNGGGTAYEQYF. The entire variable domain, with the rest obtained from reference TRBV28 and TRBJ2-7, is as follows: DVKVTQSSRYLVKRTGEKVFLECVQDMDHENMFWYRQDPGLGLRLIYFSYDVKMKEKGDIPEGYSVSREKKERFSLILESASTNQTSMYLCASSNGGGTAYEQYFGPGTRLTVT.

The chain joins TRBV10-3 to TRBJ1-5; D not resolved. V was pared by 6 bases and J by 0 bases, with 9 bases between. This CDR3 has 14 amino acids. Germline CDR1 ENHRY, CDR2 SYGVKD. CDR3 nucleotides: TGTGCCATCAGCTCGGGCCTTAGCAATCAGCCCCAGCATTTT. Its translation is CAISSGLSNQPQHF.

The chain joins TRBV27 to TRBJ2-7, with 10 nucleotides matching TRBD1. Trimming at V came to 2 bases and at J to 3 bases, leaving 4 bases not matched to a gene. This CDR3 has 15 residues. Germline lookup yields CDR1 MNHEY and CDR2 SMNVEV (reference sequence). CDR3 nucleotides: TGTGCCAGCAGTTTAGCCGGGACAGGGGTCTACGAGCAGTACTTC. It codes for CASSLAGTGVYEQYF.

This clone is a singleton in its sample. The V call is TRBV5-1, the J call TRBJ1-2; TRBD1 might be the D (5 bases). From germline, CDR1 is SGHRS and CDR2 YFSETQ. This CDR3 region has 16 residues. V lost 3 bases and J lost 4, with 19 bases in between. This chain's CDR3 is CASSSGGRGRSYGYTF. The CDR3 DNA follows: TGCGCCAGCAGCTCTGGTGGCCGGGGCCGATCCTATGGCTACACCTTC.

CDR3 amino acids: CASSLIMAGYEQYF. For the CDR3, the DNA is TGTGCCAGCAGCTTAATCATGGCTGGGTACGAGCAGTACTTC. The genes are TRBV11-3 and TRBJ2-7, with D uncertain. The germline V gene encodes CDR1 SGHNT and CDR2 YENEEA. The CDR3 has 14 residues. V was clipped by 2 bases and J by 4 bases, with 12 bases between them.

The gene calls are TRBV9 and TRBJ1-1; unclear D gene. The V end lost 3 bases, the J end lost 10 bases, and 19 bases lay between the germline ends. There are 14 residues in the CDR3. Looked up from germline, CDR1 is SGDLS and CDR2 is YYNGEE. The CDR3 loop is CASSGLREGGRAFF. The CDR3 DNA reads TGTGCCAGCAGCGGACTGCGCGAGGGCGGTCGAGCTTTCTTT.

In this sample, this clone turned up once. The CDR3 loop reads CATSKGDPYEQYF. CDR3 nucleotides: TGTGCCACCAGCAAAGGGGATCCCTACGAGCAGTACTTC. The genes are TRBV15 and TRBJ2-7; a possible D gene is TRBD1 (5 bases). V lost 4 bases and J lost 2, with 9 bases in between. The CDR3 length is 13 residues. Germline V gene data show CDR1 as LNHNV and CDR2 as YYDKDF (reference sequence).

The CDR3 DNA follows: TGTGCCGCGATAGGGCAGGGGGCTCCTTTTGCCCCTGAAGCTTTCTTT. This encodes CAAIGQGAPFAPEAFF. The chain joins TRBV28 to TRBJ1-1; 8 bases map to TRBD1. The CDR3 length is 16 residues. CDR1 MDHEN and CDR2 SYDVKM come from the germline V gene. V lost 11 bases and J lost 6; bases outside the gene matches: 20.

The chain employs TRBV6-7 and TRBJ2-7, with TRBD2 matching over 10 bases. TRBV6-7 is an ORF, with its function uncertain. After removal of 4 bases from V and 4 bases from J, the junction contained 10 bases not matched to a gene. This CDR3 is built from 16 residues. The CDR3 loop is CASSSLPSGSRYEQYF. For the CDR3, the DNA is TGTGCCAGCAGTTCCCTGCCTAGCGGGAGTCGATACGAGCAGTACTTC.

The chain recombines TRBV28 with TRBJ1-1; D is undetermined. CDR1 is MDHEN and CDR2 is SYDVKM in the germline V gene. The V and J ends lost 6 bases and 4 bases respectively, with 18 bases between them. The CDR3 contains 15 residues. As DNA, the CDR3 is TGTGCCAGCAGCCGCCCCGTGGGTGCGTCCACTGAAGCTTTCTTT. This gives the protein CASSRPVGASTEAFF. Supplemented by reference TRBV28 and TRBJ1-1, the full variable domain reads DVKVTQSSRYLVKRTGEKVFLECVQDMDHENMFWYRQDPGLGLRLIYFSYDVKMKEKGDIPEGYSVSREKKERFSLILESASTNQTSMYLCASSRPVGASTEAFFGQGTRLTVV.

The CDR3 nucleotides read TGCGCCAGCAGCCAAGGGGGCGGAGACATGAACACTGAAGCTTTCTTT. Amino acids: CASSQGGGDMNTEAFF. V usage is TRBV4-1 and J usage is TRBJ1-1; TRBD1 is a possible D gene (5 bases). With 1 base removed from V and 0 bases from J, the gap between germline ends came to 12 bases. Germline CDR1 MGHRA, CDR2 YSYEKL. The CDR3 contains 16 residues.

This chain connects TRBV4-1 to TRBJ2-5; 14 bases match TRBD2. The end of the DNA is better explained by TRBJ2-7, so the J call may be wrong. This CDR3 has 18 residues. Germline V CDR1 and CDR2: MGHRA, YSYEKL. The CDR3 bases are TGCGCCAGCAGCCAAGATATTCGGACTAGCGGGAGGCCGAACGAGCAGTACTTC. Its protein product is CASSQDIRTSGRPNEQYF.

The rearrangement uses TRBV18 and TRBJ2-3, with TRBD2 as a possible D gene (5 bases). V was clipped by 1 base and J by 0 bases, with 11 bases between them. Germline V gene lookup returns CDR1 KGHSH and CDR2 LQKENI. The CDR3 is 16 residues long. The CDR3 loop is CASSPRNPSSTDTQYF. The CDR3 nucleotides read TGTGCCAGCTCACCACGTAATCCTAGCAGCACAGATACGCAGTATTTT.

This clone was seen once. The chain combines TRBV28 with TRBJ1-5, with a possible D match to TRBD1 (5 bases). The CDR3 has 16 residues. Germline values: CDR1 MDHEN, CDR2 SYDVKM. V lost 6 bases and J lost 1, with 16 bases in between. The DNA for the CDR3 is TGTGCCAGCAGGCCCGGGACCTGGCGGAGCAATCAGCCCCAGCATTTT. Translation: CASRPGTWRSNQPQHF.